The clone carrying this TCR beta chain was observed a few times. Antigen specificity is unknown. Using RNA transcripts as the source, TCR beta CDR3 regions were amplified. With the HTBI primer set, the TCR CDR3 went through a first round of RT-PCR. Using its own MiXCR run on the multiplex PCR reads, TCRdb lists one record per CDR3 protein. In the table there are 95,000 to 110,000 distinct CDR3 sequences, about 16% of which are singletons. Hyperthyroidism patients were newly diagnosed, had disease duration under 2 months, and were aged 18 to 65 years. Exclusions: uncontrolled infection, other autoimmune disease, pregnancy, lactation. CDR1 is MGHDK and CDR2 is SYGVNS in the germline V gene. The CDR3 covers 16 residues. V was pared by 6 bases and J by 5 bases, with 11 bases of the junction left unmatched. This sample was included in a study of T cells in Graves' hyperthyroidism and ophthalmopathy. Study observations and caveats: Median prediction lead before ophthalmopathy onset was 6.5 months with the model.

Sample: blood. The TCR sequence derives from a woman aged 50 to 60 with Graves' hyperthyroidism. This chain uses TRBV25-1 with TRBJ2-3; TRBD2 aligns across 10 bases. CDR3 amino acids: CASSGSGRAKGDTQYF. CDR3 bases: TGTGCCAGCAGCGGAAGCGGGAGGGCAAAAGGAGATACGCAGTATTTT.